Here is one T cell receptor beta chain with its context. The sample belongs to a study of blood T cell repertoires in COVID-19. The wider study: Collection of acute and convalescent COVID-19 samples took place in the United States, Italy and Spain.

Germline V gene lookup returns CDR1 LGHNA and CDR2 YSLEER. The CDR3 runs 18 residues. Trimming cost V 0 bases and J 5 bases; bases outside gene matches: 6. Authors' analysis steps: Reference gene primer amplification gave estimated nucleated cell counts. Only in-frame clones appear in the TCRdb table, and some are missing; sequencing was by immunoSEQ multiplex PCR. That table gives V, J and clone size, and the DNA gave D and trimming. The sample yields 120,000 to 150,000 clones, over 80% seen once. This sequence was found in a man over 45 who had recovered from COVID-19. The chain recombines TRBV4-3 with TRBJ2-2, with 13 bases identical to TRBD2. Input material: peripheral blood. The CDR3 sequence is CASSQDGTSGGATGELFF. The DNA of the CDR3 is TGCGCCAGCAGCCAAGATGGAACTAGCGGGGGGGCTACCGGGGAGCTGTTTTTT.